This TCR beta chain was found in a study of blood T cell repertoires in COVID-19 (dated by TCRdb to about 2020). Study-wide context: Samples from collaborators originated in the United States, Italy and Spain and spanned both the acute and convalescent phases of COVID-19. The dataset comprised deeply sampled blood TCRbeta repertoires from subjects exposed to, actively infected with, or recovered from COVID-19. The material from the prospective study consisted of cDNA or gDNA derived from T cells, B-cell-depleted T cells, or PBMCs. The samples were drawn from two sources: the first 160 participants of the ongoing ImmuneRACE study, and 1,254 subjects contributed by 6 global collaborators. A de-identified subject ID, COVID-19 status, age in years and sex were almost always included in the sample metadata. Where available, HLA class I and class II types were taken from metadata supplied by the sample provider and were not determined by assay-based typing. The repertoires were made available in a free public database intended to serve as a resource for research on the immune response to SARS-CoV-2. Overall study outcomes, separate from this receptor: How much clinical and demographic metadata was included differed by source and by participant, and the metadata was provided uncurated.

The immunoSEQ Assay, a bias-controlled multiplex PCR, was used to amplify TCRbeta CDR3 regions from genomic DNA. The original pipeline was this. Nucleated cell counts per sample were estimated from amplification of reference gene primers within the assay. To quantify the absolute abundance of each unique TCRbeta CDR3 rearrangement, sequence reads were collapsed and filtered. Productive Simpson clonality was computed per sample as the square root of Simpson's diversity index over productive rearrangements. TCRdb carries this immuneACCESS record with in-frame sequences only. Its versions omit some clonotypes, under half of them owing to an unresolved V gene in the studies checked, with the rest unexplained. V, J and clone size derive from that table, while D and trimming were established from the DNA sequence. This sample lists tens of thousands of clones; less than 95% were detected once. The ten largest make up 5% to 7% of the sample.

One collaborating source in Seattle enrolled patients while the patients were actively infected and followed the patients over time throughout the course of disease. Collaborating institutions collected whole blood in K2EDTA tubes following their own protocols. Collaborator samples were shipped for TCRbeta analysis as frozen whole blood, isolated PBMCs, or DNA extracted from either sample type. Worth noting for this clone: Which antigen it targets is not known. No base qualities exist here, and no much larger clone lies one base off it.

The CDR3 starts with the cysteine, ends with the phenylalanine, and has 15 residues. Of the read, only the CDR3 DNA is kept; its 45 bases are in frame from base 1. Ends trimmed: V by 2 bases, J by 2 bases; bases unmatched to a gene: 5. Taken from the germline V gene, the CDR1 and CDR2 loops are MNHNS and SASEGT. The sample consisted of peripheral blood. The TCR was taken from a man aged 18 to 35 with COVID-19, enrolled during active disease. Recombination connected TRBV6-1 to TRBJ2-7, with 8 bases matching TRBD1. The DNA reads as follows: TGTGCCAGCAGTGAACCCTCCAGGGGGCCCTACGAGCAGTACTTC. It specifies CASSEPSRGPYEQYF.